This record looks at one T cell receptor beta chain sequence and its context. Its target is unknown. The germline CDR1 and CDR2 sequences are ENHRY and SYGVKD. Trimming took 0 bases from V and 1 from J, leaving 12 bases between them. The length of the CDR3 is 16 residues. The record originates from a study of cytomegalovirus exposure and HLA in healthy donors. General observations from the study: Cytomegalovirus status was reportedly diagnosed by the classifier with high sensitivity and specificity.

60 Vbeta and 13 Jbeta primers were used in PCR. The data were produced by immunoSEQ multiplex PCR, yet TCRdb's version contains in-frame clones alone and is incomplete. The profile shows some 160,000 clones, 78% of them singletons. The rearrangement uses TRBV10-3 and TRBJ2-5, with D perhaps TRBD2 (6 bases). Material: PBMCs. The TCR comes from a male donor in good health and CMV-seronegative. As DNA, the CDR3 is TGTGCCATCAGTGAGTCGAGATCAGCGGGCCAAGAGACCCAGTACTTC. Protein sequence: CAISESRSAGQETQYF.